The T cell receptor (beta chain) described here comes from a study of T-cell memory formation after mild COVID-19. Study summary: For the most part, TCR clusters were specific to one donor.

TCRdb recomputed calls from the 5' RACE reads with MiXCR, one row per CDR3 protein. The data hold about 55,000 distinct CDR3 sequences, with roughly 9.5% observed a single time. This CDR3 has 14 amino acids. Trimming cost V 6 bases and J 6 bases; bases outside gene matches: 3. Per germline, CDR1 MNHEY and CDR2 SVGAGI. Study conclusions and caveats: Cross-reactive memory seemingly joined, as some responding clones were found in pre-infection memory.

This clonotype was recorded many times. Its antigen is not identified. The sample comprised PBMCs or a T cell subset sorted from them (not recorded which). This chain links TRBV6-5 with TRBJ2-1; 12 bases match TRBD2. This clonotype was sampled from a man aged 18 to 29 who had mild COVID-19 (a few samples of this study predate the infection). Cell type and time point are not known. CDR3 coding DNA: TGTGCCAGCAGGACTAGCGGGGGCCTCAATGAGCAGTTCTTC. Protein product: CASRTSGGLNEQFF.